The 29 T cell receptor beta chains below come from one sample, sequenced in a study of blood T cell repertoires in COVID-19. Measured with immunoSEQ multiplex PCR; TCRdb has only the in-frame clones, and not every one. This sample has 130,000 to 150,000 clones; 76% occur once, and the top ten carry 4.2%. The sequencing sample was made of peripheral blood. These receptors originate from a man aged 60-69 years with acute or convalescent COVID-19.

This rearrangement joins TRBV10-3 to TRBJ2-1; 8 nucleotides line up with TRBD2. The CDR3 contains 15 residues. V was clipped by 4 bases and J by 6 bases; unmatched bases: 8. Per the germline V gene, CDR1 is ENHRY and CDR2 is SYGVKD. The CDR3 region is CAISVSSGSGNEQFF. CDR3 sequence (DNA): TGTGCCATCAGTGTATCCAGCGGGAGCGGCAATGAGCAGTTCTTC.

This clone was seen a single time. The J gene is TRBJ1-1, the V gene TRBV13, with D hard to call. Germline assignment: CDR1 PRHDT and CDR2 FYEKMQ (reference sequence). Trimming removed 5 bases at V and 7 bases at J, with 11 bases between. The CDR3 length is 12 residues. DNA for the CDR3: TGTGCCAGCAGCCCCGCTCGGGGTGAAGCTTTCTTT. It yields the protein CASSPARGEAFF.

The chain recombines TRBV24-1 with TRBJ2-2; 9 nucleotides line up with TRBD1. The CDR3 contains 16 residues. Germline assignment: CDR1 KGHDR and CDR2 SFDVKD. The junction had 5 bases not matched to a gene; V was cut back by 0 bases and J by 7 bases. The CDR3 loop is CATSDLSQGAGGELFF. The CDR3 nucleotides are TGTGCCACCAGTGATTTGTCACAGGGGGCCGGCGGGGAGCTGTTTTTT.

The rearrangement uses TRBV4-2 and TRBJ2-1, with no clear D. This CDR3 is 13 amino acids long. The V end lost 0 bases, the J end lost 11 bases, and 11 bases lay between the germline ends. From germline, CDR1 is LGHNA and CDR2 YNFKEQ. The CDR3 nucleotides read TGTGCCAGCAGCCAAGATGGAGTCCCCAAGCAGTTCTTC. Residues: CASSQDGVPKQFF.

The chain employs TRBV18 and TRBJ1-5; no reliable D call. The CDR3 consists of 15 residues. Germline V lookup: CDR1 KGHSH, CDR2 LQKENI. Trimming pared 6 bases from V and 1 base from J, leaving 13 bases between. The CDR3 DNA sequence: TGTGCCAGCTCTCAAGGGAGCAGCAGCAATCAGCCCCAGCATTTT. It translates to CASSQGSSSNQPQHF.

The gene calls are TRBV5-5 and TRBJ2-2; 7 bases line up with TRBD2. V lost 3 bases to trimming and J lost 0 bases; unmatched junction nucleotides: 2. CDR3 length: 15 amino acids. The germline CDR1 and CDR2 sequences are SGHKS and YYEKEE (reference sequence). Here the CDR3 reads CASSYSGTNTGELFF. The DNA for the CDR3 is TGTGCCAGCAGCTACAGCGGGACGAACACCGGGGAGCTGTTTTTT.

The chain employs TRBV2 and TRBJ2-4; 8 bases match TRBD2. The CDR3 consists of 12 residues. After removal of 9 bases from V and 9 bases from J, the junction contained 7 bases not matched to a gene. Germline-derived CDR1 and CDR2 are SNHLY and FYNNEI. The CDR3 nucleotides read TGTGCCAGTTTCGGGGGGGAAACCATTCAGTACTTC. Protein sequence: CASFGGETIQYF.

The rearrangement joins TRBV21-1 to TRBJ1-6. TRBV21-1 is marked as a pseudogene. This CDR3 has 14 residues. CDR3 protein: CASTGQTNNSPLHF. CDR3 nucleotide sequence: TGTGCCAGCACCGGGCAGACTAATAATTCACCCCTCCACTTT.

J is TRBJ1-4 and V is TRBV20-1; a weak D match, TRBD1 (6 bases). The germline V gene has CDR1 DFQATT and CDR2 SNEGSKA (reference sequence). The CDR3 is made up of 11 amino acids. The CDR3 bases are TGCGGGACAAGAACTAATGAAAAACTGTTTTTT. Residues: CGTRTNEKLFF.

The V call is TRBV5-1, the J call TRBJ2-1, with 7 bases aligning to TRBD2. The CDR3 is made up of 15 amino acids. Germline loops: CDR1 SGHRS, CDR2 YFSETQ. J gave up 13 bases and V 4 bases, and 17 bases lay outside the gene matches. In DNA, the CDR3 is TGCGCCAGCAGCCAACTAGCGTTGGAGGGCCTTAGTCAGTTCTTC. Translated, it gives CASSQLALEGLSQFF.

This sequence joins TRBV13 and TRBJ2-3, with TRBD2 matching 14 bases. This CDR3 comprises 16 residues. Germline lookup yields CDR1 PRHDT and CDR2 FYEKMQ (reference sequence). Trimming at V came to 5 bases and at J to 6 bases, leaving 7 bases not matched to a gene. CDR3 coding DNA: TGTGCCAGCAGCAGTCGGACTAGCGGGAGGTATGATACGCAGTATTTT. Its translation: CASSSRTSGRYDTQYF. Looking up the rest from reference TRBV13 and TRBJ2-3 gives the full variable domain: AAGVIQSPRHLIKEKRETATLKCYPIPRHDTVYWYQQGPGQDPQFLISFYEKMQSDKGSIPDRFSAQQFSDYHSELNMSSLELGDSALYFCASSSRTSGRYDTQYFGPGTRLTVL.

CDR3 sequence reads: CASTRSSSYNEQFF. The CDR3 coding sequence is TGTGCCAGCACCCGGTCGAGCTCCTACAATGAGCAGTTCTTC. J is TRBJ2-1 and V is TRBV6-4, with no clear D. Germline V CDR1 and CDR2: MRHNA, SNTAGT. The CDR3 contains 14 residues. The V end lost 7 bases, the J end lost 0 bases, and 10 bases lay between the germline ends.

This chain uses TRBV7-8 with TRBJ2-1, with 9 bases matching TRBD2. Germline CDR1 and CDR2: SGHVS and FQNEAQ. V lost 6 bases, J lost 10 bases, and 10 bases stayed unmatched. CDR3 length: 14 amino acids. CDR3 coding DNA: TGTGCCAGCAGAACCGCGGGTCTAGCGGGAGAGCAGTTCTTC. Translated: CASRTAGLAGEQFF.

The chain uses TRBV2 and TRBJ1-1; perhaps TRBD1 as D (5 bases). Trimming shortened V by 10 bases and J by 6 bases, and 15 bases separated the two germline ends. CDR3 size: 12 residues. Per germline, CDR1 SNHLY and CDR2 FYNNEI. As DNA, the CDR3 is TGTGCCACCCAGGGCGTACGGGCTGAAGCTTTCTTT. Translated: CATQGVRAEAFF.

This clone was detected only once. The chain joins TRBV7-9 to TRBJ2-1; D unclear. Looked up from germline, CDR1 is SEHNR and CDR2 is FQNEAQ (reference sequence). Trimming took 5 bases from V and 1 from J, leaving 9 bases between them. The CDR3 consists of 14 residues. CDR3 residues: CASSTGGSYNEQFF. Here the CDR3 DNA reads TGTGCCAGCAGCACCGGTGGTTCCTACAATGAGCAGTTCTTC. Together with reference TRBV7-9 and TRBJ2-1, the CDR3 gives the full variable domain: DTGVSQNPRHKITKRGQNVTFRCDPISEHNRLYWYRQTLGQGPEFLTYFQNEAQLEKSRLLSDRFSAERPKGSFSTLEIQRTEQGDSAMYLCASSTGGSYNEQFFGPGTRLTVL.

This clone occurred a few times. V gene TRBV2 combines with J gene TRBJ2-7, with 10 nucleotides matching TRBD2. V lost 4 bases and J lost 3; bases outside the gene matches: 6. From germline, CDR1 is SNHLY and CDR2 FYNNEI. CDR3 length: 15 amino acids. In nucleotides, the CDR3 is TGTGCCAGCAGTGCTTCTAGCGGGAGCCTCTACGAGCAGTACTTC. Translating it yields CASSASSGSLYEQYF. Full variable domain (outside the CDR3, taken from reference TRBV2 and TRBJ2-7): EPEVTQTPSHQVTQMGQEVILRCVPISNHLYFYWYRQILGQKVEFLVSFYNNEISEKSEIFDDQFSVERPDGSNFTLKIRSTKLEDSAMYFCASSASSGSLYEQYFGPGTRLTVT.

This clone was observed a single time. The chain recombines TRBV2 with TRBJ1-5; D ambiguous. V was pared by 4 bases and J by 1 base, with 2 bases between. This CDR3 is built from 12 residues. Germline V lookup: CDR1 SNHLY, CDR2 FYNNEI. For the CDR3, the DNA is TGTGCCAGCAGTGCGAGCAATCAGCCCCAGCATTTT. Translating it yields CASSASNQPQHF. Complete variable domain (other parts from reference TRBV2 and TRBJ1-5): EPEVTQTPSHQVTQMGQEVILRCVPISNHLYFYWYRQILGQKVEFLVSFYNNEISEKSEIFDDQFSVERPDGSNFTLKIRSTKLEDSAMYFCASSASNQPQHFGDGTRLSIL.

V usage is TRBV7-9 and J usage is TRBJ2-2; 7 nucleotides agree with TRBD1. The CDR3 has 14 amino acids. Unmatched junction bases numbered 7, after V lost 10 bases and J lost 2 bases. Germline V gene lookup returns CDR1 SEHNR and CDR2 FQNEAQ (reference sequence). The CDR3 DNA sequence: TGTGCCACCGAGGGACAGAGCAACACCGGGGAGCTGTTTTTT. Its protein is CATEGQSNTGELFF. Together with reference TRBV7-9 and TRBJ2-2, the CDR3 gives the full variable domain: DTGVSQNPRHKITKRGQNVTFRCDPISEHNRLYWYRQTLGQGPEFLTYFQNEAQLEKSRLLSDRFSAERPKGSFSTLEIQRTEQGDSAMYLCATEGQSNTGELFFGEGSRLTVL.

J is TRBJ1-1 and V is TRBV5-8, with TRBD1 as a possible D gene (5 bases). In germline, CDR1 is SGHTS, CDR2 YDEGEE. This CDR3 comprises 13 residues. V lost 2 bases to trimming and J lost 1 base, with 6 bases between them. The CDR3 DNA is TGTGCCAGCAGCTTCGGACAGAACACTGAAGCTTTCTTT. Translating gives CASSFGQNTEAFF.

CDR3: CAISEGGSGTRFYNEQFF. The CDR3 bases are TGTGCCATCAGTGAGGGGGGTTCCGGGACTAGATTTTACAATGAGCAGTTCTTC. The chain joins TRBV10-3 to TRBJ2-1, with 8 bases aligning to TRBD2. This CDR3 is 18 amino acids long. The ends lost 2 bases at V and 4 bases at J; junction bases unmatched: 13. Germline V CDR1 and CDR2: ENHRY, SYGVKD.

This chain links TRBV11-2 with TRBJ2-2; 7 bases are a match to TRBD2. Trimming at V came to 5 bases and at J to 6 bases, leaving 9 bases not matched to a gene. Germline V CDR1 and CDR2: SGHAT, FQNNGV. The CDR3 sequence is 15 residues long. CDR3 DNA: TGTGCCAGCAGCCTACCGGGAGGCCTTCCCGGGGAGCTGTTTTTT. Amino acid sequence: CASSLPGGLPGELFF. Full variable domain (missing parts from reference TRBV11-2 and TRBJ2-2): EAGVAQSPRYKIIEKRQSVAFWCNPISGHATLYWYQQILGQGPKLLIQFQNNGVVDDSQLPKDRFSAERLKGVDSTLKIQPAKLEDSAVYLCASSLPGGLPGELFFGEGSRLTVL.

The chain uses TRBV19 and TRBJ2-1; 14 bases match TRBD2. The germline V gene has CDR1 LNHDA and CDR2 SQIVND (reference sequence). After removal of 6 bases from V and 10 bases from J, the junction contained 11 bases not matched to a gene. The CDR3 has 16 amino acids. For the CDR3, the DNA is TGTGCCAGTAGCCCGGCGGGACTAGCGGGAGTAGAAGAGCAGTTCTTC. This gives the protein CASSPAGLAGVEEQFF.

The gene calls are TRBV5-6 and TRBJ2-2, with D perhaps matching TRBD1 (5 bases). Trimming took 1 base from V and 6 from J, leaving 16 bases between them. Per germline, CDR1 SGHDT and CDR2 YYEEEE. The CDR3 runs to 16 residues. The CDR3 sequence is CASSLQSRDAAGELFF. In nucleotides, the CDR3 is TGTGCCAGCAGCTTGCAGTCCAGGGATGCGGCCGGGGAGCTGTTTTTT.

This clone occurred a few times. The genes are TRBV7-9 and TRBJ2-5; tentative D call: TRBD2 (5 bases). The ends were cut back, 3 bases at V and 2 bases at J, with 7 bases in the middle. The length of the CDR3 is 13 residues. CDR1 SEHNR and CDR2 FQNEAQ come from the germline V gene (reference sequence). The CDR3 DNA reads TGTGCCAGCAGCTTTGGGGAGCAAGAGACCCAGTACTTC. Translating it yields CASSFGEQETQYF. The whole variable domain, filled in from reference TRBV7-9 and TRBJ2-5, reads DTGVSQNPRHKITKRGQNVTFRCDPISEHNRLYWYRQTLGQGPEFLTYFQNEAQLEKSRLLSDRFSAERPKGSFSTLEIQRTEQGDSAMYLCASSFGEQETQYFGPGTRLLVL.

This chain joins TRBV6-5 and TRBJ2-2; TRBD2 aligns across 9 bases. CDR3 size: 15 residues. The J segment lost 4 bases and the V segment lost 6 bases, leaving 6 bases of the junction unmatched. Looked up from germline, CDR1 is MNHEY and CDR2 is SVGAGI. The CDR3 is CASSTGLASTGELFF. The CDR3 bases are TGTGCCAGCAGCACCGGACTAGCGTCCACCGGGGAGCTGTTTTTT.

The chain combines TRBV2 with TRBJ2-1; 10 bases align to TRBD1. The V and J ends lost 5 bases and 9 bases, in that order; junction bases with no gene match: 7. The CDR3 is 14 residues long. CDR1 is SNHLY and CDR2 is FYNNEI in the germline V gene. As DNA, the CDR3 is TGTGCCAGCAGTCCCGGGACAGGGGAAGGTGAGCAGTTCTTC. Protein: CASSPGTGEGEQFF.

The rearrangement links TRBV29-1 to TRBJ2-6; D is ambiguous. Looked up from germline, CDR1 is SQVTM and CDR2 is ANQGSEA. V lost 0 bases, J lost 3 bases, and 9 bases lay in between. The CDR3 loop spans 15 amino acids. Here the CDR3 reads CSVEDERVGANVLTF. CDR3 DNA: TGCAGCGTTGAAGATGAACGGGTTGGGGCCAACGTCCTGACTTTC.

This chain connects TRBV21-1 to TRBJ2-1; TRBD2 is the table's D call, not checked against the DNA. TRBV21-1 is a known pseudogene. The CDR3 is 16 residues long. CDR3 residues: CASSKGRGRPYNEQFF. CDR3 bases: TGTGCCAGCAGCAAAGGACGCGGGCGCCCCTACAATGAGCAGTTCTTC.

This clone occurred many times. CDR3: CASSLRAGLNTEAFF. The CDR3 DNA reads TGCGCCAGCAGCTTGAGGGCAGGGTTGAACACTGAAGCTTTCTTT. This chain connects TRBV5-1 to TRBJ1-1; a possible D gene is TRBD1 (5 bases). The CDR3 is 15 residues long. The germline V gene encodes CDR1 SGHRS and CDR2 YFSETQ. V gave up 1 base and J gave up 0 bases, with 10 bases separating them.